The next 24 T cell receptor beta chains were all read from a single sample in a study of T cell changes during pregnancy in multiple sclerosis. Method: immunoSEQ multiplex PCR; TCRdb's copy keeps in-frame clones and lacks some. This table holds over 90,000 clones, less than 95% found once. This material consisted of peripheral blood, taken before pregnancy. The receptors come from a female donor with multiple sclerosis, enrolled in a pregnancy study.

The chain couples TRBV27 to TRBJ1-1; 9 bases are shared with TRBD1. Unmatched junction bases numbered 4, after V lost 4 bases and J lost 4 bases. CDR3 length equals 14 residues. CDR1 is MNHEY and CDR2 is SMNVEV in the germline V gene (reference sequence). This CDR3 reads CASSWDRAGTEAFF. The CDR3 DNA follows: TGTGCCAGCAGTTGGGACAGGGCAGGCACTGAAGCTTTCTTT.

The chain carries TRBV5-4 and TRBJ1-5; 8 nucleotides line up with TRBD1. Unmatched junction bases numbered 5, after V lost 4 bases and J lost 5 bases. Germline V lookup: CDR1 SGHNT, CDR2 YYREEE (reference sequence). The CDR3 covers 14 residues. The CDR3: CASSLQGGDQPQHF. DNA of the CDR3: TGTGCCAGCAGCCTACAGGGGGGGGATCAGCCCCAGCATTTT.

The CDR3 here is CASSYGGQETQYF. CDR3 DNA: TGTGCCAGCAGCTATGGAGGCCAAGAGACCCAGTACTTC. This chain uses TRBV9 with TRBJ2-5, with D tentatively TRBD2 (5 bases). CDR1 SGDLS and CDR2 YYNGEE come from the germline V gene. Trimming pared 4 bases from V and 1 base from J, leaving 8 bases between. The CDR3 is 13 residues long.

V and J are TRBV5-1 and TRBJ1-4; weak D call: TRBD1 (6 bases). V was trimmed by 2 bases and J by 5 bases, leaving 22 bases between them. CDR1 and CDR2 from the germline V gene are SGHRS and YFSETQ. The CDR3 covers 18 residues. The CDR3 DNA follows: TGCGCCAGCAGCTTCACAGGGAGACCACGGCCTGGGAATGAAAAACTGTTTTTT. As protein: CASSFTGRPRPGNEKLFF. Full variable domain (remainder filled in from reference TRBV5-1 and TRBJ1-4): KAGVTQTPRYLIKTRGQQVTLSCSPISGHRSVSWYQQTPGQGLQFLFEYFSETQRNKGNFPGRFSGRQFSNSRSEMNVSTLELGDSALYLCASSFTGRPRPGNEKLFFGSGTQLSVL.

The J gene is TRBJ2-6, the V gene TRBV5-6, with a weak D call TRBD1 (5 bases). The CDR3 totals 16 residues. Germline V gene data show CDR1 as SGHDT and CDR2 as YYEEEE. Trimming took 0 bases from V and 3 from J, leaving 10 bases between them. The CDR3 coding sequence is TGTGCCAGCAGCTTGGGGGTAGGGGTTGGGGCCAACGTCCTGACTTTC. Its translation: CASSLGVGVGANVLTF.

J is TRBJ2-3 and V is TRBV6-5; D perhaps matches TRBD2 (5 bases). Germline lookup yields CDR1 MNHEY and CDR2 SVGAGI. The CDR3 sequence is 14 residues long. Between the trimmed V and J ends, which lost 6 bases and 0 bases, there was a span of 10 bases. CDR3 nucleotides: TGTGCCAGCAGGGCTAGCTTCAGCACAGATACGCAGTATTTT. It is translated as CASRASFSTDTQYF.

The CDR3 bases are TGTGCCAGCAGTCTATCTGTGGGGGGCGAGCAGTACTTC. Its translation: CASSLSVGGEQYF. V is TRBV28 and J is TRBJ2-7; D is perhaps TRBD2 (6 bases). CDR3 length: 13 residues. Trimming took off 5 bases at V and 6 bases at J, with 14 bases between the two ends. CDR1 and CDR2 from the germline V gene are MDHEN and SYDVKM.

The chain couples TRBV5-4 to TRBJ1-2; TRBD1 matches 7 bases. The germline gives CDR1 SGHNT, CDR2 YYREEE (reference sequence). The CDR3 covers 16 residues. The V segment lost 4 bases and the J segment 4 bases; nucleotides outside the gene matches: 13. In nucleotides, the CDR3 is TGTGCCAGCAGCCCAAATACACCGACAGGGCTCTATGGCTACACCTTC. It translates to CASSPNTPTGLYGYTF.

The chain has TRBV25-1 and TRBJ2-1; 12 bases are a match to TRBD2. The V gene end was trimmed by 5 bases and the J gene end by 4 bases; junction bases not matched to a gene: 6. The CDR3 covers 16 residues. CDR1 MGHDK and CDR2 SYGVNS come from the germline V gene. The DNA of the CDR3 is TGTGCCAGCAGTATGACTAGCGGGAGAGGGTACAATGAGCAGTTCTTC. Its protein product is CASSMTSGRGYNEQFF.

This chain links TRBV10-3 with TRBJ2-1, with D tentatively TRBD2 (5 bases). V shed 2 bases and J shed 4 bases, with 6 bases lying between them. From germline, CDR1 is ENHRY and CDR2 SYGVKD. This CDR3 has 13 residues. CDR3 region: CAISEGEYNEQFF. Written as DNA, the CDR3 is TGTGCCATCAGTGAGGGGGAGTACAATGAGCAGTTCTTC.

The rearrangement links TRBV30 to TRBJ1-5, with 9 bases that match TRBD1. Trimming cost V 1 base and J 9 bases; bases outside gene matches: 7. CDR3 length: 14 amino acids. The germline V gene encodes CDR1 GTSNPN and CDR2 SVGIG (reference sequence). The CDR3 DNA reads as TGTGCCTGGAGTGGGGGACAGGGAGGCGCGCCCCAGCATTTT. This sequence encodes CAWSGGQGGAPQHF.

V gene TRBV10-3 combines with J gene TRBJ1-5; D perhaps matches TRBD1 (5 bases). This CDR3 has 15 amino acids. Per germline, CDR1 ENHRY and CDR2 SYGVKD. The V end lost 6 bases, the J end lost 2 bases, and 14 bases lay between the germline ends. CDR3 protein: CAISRDSAGNQPQHF. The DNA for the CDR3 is TGTGCCATCAGCCGGGACTCGGCAGGCAATCAGCCCCAGCATTTT.

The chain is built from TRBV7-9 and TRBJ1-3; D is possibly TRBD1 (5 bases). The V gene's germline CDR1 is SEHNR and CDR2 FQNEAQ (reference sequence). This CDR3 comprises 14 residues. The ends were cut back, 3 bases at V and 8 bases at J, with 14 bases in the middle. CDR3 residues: CASSFQGLLDTIYF. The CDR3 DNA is TGTGCCAGCAGCTTTCAGGGTCTCCTGGACACCATATATTTT.

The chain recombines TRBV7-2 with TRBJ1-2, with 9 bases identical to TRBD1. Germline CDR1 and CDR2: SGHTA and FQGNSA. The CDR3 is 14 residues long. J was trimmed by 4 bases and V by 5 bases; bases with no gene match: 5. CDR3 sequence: CASSLQGAGYGYTF. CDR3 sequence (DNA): TGTGCCAGCAGCCTACAGGGGGCCGGCTATGGCTACACCTTC.

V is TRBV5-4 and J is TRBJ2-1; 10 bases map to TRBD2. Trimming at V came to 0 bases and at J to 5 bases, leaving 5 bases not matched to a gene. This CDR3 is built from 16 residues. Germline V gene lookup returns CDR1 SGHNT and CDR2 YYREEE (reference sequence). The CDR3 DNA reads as TGTGCCAGCAGCTTGGGTAGCGGGAGGCGAAACAATGAGCAGTTCTTC. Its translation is CASSLGSGRRNNEQFF.

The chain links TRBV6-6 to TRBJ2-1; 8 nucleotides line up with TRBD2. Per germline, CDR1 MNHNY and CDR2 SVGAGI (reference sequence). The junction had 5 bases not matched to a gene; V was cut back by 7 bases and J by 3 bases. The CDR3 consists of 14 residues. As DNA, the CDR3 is TGTGCCAGCAAACTAGCGGACAGCTACAATGAGCAGTTCTTC. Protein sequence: CASKLADSYNEQFF.

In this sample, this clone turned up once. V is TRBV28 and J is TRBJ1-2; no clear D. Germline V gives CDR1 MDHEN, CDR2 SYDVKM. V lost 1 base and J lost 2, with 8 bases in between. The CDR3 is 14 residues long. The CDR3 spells CASSLYGDNYGYTF. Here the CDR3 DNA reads TGTGCCAGCAGTTTATATGGAGACAACTATGGCTACACCTTC.

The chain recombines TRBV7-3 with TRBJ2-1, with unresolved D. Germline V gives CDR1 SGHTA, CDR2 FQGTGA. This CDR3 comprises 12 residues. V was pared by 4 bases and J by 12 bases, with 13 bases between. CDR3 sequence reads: CASSSAGSRQFF. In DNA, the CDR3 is TGTGCCAGCAGCTCCGCCGGGTCTCGGCAGTTCTTC.

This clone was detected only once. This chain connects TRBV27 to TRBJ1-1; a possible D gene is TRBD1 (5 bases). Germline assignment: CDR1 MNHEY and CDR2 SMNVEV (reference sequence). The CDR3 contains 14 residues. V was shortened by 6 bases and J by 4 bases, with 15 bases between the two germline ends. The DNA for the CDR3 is TGTGCCAGCAGATTCCTCCAGGGTATCACTGAAGCTTTCTTT. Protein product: CASRFLQGITEAFF.

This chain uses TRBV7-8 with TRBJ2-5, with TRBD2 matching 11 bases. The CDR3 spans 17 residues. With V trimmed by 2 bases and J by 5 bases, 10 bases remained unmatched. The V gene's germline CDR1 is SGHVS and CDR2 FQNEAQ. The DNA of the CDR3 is TGTGCCAGCAGCTTACCGGGACTAGCGGTCAAGGGGGAGACCCAGTACTTC. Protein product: CASSLPGLAVKGETQYF.

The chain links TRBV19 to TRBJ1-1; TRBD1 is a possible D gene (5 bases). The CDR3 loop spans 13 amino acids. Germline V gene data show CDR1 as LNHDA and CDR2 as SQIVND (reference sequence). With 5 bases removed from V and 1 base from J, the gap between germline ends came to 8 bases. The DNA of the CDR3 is TGTGCCAGTAGTTGGGACTCGAACACTGAAGCTTTCTTT. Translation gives CASSWDSNTEAFF.

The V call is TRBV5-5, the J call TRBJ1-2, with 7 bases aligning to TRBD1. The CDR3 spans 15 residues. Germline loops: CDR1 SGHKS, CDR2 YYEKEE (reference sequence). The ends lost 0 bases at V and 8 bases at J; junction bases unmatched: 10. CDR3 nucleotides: TGTGCCAGCAGCTTGGGTGCAGGGGGATTGCAGGGCTACACCTTC. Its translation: CASSLGAGGLQGYTF.

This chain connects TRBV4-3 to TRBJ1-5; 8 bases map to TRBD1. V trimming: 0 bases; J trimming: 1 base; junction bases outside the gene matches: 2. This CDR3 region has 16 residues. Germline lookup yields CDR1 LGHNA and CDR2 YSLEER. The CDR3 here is CASSQDYRGSNQPQHF. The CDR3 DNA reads TGCGCCAGCAGCCAAGATTACAGGGGGAGCAATCAGCCCCAGCATTTT.

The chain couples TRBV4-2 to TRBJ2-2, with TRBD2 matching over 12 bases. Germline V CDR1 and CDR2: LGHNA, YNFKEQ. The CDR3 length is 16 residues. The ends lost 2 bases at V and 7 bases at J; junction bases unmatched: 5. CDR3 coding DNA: TGTGCCAGCAGCCAACCGACTAGCGGGAGTGTCGGGGAGCTGTTTTTT. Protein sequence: CASSQPTSGSVGELFF.